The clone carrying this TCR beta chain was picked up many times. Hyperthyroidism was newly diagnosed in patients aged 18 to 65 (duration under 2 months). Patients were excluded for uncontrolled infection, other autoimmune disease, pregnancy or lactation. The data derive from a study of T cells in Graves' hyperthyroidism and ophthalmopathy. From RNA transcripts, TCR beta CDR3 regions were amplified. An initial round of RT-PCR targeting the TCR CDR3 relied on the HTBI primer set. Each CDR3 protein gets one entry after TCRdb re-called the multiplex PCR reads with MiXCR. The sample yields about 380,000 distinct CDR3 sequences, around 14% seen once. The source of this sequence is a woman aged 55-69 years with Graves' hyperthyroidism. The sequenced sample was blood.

CDR3 region: CSVKSSGNTIYF. In DNA form, the CDR3 reads TGCAGCGTAAAAAGCTCTGGAAACACCATATATTTT. V gene TRBV29-1 combines with J gene TRBJ1-3, with D unresolved. Per germline, CDR1 SQVTM and CDR2 ANQGSEA. Deletions cut 6 bases from V and 0 bases from J, with 6 bases between. The CDR3 is 12 residues long.